What follows describes a single T cell receptor (beta chain). All participating donors were Caucasian adults from Nashville, Tennessee. These data belong to a study of shared clonotypes between healthy human individuals. The table came from immunoSEQ multiplex PCR; TCRdb's copy has only in-frame clones and leaves some out. The sample contains 2 million to 3 million clones, approximately 93% of which appear only once. V gave up 8 bases and J gave up 3 bases, with 20 bases separating them. Germline lookup yields CDR1 SNHLY and CDR2 FYNNEI. CDR3 size: 15 residues. Specimen: naive CD4+ T cells from PBMCs. Subset of the sample: CD45RA+ positively selected. This TCR came from a man between 18 and 29 years old in good health. Some clones in this sample may be carry-over from other donors' samples. The chain uses TRBV2 and TRBJ2-7; D perhaps matches TRBD1 (6 bases). The CDR3 DNA follows: TGTGCCAGCCTCCGGGGCGAAAAAGGGGGCTACGAGCAGTACTTC. Translated: CASLRGEKGGYEQYF.